This T cell receptor (beta chain) was recovered during a study of blood T cell repertoires in COVID-19 (dated by TCRdb to the early 2020s). Turning to the overall study: Samples from collaborators originated in the United States, Italy and Spain and spanned both the acute and convalescent phases of COVID-19. The material from the prospective study consisted of cDNA or gDNA derived from T cells, B-cell-depleted T cells, or PBMCs. The samples were drawn from the first 160 participants of the ongoing ImmuneRACE study and from 1,254 subjects provided by 6 global collaborators. Deeply sampled blood TCRbeta repertoires from subjects exposed to, actively infected with, or recovered from COVID-19 were included in the dataset. The repertoires were made available in a free public database intended to serve as a resource for research on the immune response to SARS-CoV-2. Nearly every sample came with metadata listing a de-identified subject ID, COVID-19 status, age in years and sex. Where HLA class I and class II types were available, the types were taken from metadata supplied by the sample provider, not from assay-based typing.

What the research found in general, with its limitations: The quantity of clinical and demographic metadata differed by source and by participant and was supplied without curation.

TCRbeta CDR3 regions were amplified from genomic DNA by means of the immunoSEQ Assay, a bias-controlled multiplex PCR. The authors' pipeline ran thus. The number of nucleated cells in each sample was estimated from the amplification of reference gene primers within the assay. To quantify the absolute abundance of each unique TCRbeta CDR3 rearrangement, sequence reads were collapsed and filtered. For each sample, productive Simpson clonality was calculated by taking the square root of Simpson's diversity index across productive rearrangements. TCRdb obtained this table from immuneACCESS and retained in-frame rearrangements with V and J assigned. These tables miss some clones; where compared with another copy, unresolved V genes account for less than half of the shortfall, and the remainder is unexplained. From that table come the V and J calls and clone size; the DNA was used to work out D and trimming. The table for this sample lists about 140,000 clones; more than 75% of them were counted only once. The ten largest clones take up 4% to 5% of the sample.

Whole blood was collected in K2EDTA tubes by collaborating institutions according to the institutions' own protocols. For TCRbeta analysis, collaborators shipped samples as frozen whole blood, isolated PBMCs, or DNA extracted from either of those sample types. The germline V gene (reference sequence) specifies SGHNT as CDR1 and YYREEE as CDR2. Clipping removes 4 bases from V and 4 bases from J, with 8 as the unmatched junction base count. Its CDR3 holds 15 amino acids, cysteine through phenylalanine. Here the CDR3 DNA is all that survives: 45 bases in frame from base 1. For this clone: There is no known antigen for this receptor. There are no base qualities to consult, and no much larger clone falls within one base.

The TCR originated in a woman of 80 years or more with acute or convalescent COVID-19. Material: peripheral blood. The chain is assembled from TRBV5-4 and TRBJ1-1, and 9 junctional nucleotides match TRBD1. The nucleotide sequence reads as follows: TGTGCCAGCAGCCTAAACAGGGGGCTTGGCACTGAAGCTTTCTTT. Its protein is CASSLNRGLGTEAFF. Reference TRBV5-4 and TRBJ1-1 genes cover what lies past the CDR3, so the full variable domain is ETGVTQSPTHLIKTRGQQVTLRCSSQSGHNTVSWYQQALGQGPQFIFQYYREEENGRGNFPPRFSGLQFPNYSSELNVNALELDDSALYLCASSLNRGLGTEAFFGQGTRLTVV.